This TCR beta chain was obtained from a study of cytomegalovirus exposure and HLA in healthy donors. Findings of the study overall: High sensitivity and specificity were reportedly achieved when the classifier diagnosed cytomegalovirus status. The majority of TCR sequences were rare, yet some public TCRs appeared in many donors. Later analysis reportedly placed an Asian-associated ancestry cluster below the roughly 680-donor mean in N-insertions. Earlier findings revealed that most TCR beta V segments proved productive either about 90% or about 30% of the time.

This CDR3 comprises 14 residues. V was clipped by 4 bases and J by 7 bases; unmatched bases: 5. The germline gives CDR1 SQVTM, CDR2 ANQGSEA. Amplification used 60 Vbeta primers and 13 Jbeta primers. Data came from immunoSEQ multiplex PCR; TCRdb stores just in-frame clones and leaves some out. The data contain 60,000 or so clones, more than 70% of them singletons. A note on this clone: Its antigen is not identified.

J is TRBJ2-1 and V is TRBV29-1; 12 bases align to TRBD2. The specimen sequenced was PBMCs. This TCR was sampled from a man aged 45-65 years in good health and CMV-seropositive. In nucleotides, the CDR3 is TGCAGCGTTGCGAGACTAGCGGGAGTGAATGAGCAGTTCTTC. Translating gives CSVARLAGVNEQFF.